Here is one T cell receptor (beta chain) with its context. This sample stems from a study of blood T cell repertoires in COVID-19. Overall study context: The origin of the acute and convalescent COVID-19 samples was the United States, Italy and Spain. Nucleic acid was either cDNA or gDNA, and it came from T cells, B-cell-depleted T cells, or PBMCs.

CDR3 length: 16 amino acids. The germline V gene encodes CDR1 SGHRS and CDR2 YFSETQ. V shed 4 bases, J shed 6 bases, and the junction held 14 bases outside the gene matches. In the original workflow: Estimation of nucleated cell counts relied on the amplification of reference gene primers. Sequencing was performed with immunoSEQ multiplex PCR; in TCRdb, only in-frame clones are kept and a portion is missing. That table gives V, J and clone size, and the DNA gave D and trimming. The data show tens of thousands of clones, approximately 88% seen once. The receptor's source is a human donor in a cohort sampled during active COVID-19. Specimen: peripheral blood. This chain uses TRBV5-1 with TRBJ1-2; 8 nucleotides align to TRBD1. The CDR3 coding sequence is TGCGCCAGCAGCCCGGACGGATCAGGGGGCGGAGATGGCTACACCTTC. Its protein is CASSPDGSGGGDGYTF.